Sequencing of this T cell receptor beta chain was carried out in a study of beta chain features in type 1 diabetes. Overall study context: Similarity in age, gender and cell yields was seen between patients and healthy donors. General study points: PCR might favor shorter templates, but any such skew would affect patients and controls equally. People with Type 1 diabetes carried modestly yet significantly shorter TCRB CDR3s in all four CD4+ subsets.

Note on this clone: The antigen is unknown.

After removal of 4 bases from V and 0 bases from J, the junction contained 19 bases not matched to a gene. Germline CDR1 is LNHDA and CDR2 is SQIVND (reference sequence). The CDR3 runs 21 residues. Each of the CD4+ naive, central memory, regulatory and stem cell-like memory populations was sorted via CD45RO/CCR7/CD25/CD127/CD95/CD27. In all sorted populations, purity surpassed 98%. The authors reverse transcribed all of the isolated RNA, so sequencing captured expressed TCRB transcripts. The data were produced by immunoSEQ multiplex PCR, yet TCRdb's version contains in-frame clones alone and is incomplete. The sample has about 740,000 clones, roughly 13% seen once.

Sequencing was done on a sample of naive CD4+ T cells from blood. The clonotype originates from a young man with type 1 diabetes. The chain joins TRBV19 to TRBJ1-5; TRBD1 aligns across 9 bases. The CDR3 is CASSTSRLSGQGRYSNQPQHF. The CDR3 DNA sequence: TGTGCCAGTAGTACCTCTAGACTATCCGGACAGGGGCGGTATAGCAATCAGCCCCAGCATTTT. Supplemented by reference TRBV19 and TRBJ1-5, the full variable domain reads DGGITQSPKYLFRKEGQNVTLSCEQNLNHDAMYWYRQDPGQGLRLIYYSQIVNDFQKGDIAEGYSVSREKKESFPLTVTSAQKNPTAFYLCASSTSRLSGQGRYSNQPQHFGDGTRLSIL.